Each of the 20 T cell receptor beta chains below was sequenced from the same sample in a study of CD8+ T cells in alopecia areata. Extracted RNA was reverse transcribed, and the resulting cDNA served as sequencing template. TCRdb keeps only in-frame clones here, not all; method: immunoSEQ multiplex PCR. The specimen has 2,500 to 3,000 clones, none found just once. Sequences were obtained from lesional skin. The receptor source for this set is a C3H/HeJ mouse with alopecia areata. Mouse strain MHC haplotype: H2-k.

This clone occurred many times. The genes and germline here are from mouse. The sequence runs out 4 residues before the end of the CDR3; the remainder is reconstructed from the germline J gene. The V call is TRBV29, the J call TRBJ2-2; D remains unclear. CDR1 and CDR2 (germline): MSHET, SYDVDS. This CDR3 is built from 15 residues. Trimming cost V 1 base and J 4 bases, with 10 bases left between them. The part of the CDR3 DNA that was read is TGTGCTAGCAGTTTATTCAGGTTGAGCACCGGG. Encoded protein: CASSLFRLSTG. The whole CDR3 region reads CASSLFRLSTGQLYF.

The sample holds many counts of this clone. At residue 13, the translated DNA and the protein in TCRdb do not agree; the protein given here is derived from the DNA. The gene names given are mouse names. The read ends 3 residues shy of where the CDR3 ends; the end is completed using the germline J gene. The gene calls are TRBV19 and TRBJ1-6, with 10 positions matching TRBD1. TRBJ1-6 is an open reading frame whose function is uncertain. The V and J ends lost 4 bases and 4 bases, in that order; junction bases with no gene match: 5. Per the germline V gene, CDR1 is FNHDT and CDR2 is SITEND (reference sequence). The CDR3 loop spans 16 amino acids. The CDR3 loop is CASSDRGQGYNSPLYF. The DNA read from the CDR3 is TGTGCCAGCAGTGATAGGGGACAGGGGTATAATTCGCCC.

By proportion, this clone is medium-sized (0.01 to 0.1%). The listed TCRdb protein conflicts with the DNA translation at residue 12, and the protein shown is translated directly from the DNA. Mouse gene names apply. The read halts 3 residues ahead of the CDR3 end, with the missing end drawn from the germline J gene. The V and J genes are TRBV19 and TRBJ1-6; TRBD1 is a possible D gene (6 bases). Being an ORF, TRBJ1-6 has a function that is uncertain. The V end was cut by 2 bases, the J end by 6 bases, with 12 bases between. CDR1 and CDR2 from the germline V gene are FNHDT and SITEND (reference sequence). This CDR3 is built from 15 residues. The CDR3 DNA, read in part, is TGTGCCAGCAGTATGGGGGGGGCCGGTAATTCGCCC. The encoded protein is CASSMGGAGNSP. The complete CDR3 protein is CASSMGGAGNSPLYF.

The table lists this clone with many counts. Gene names refer to mouse genes. From the germline J gene comes the end of the CDR3, since the read stops 4 residues before it. The chain uses TRBV13-3 and TRBJ1-1; 9 positions match TRBD1. Germline V gene lookup returns CDR1 NNHDY and CDR2 SYVADS. The trim removed 3 bases at V and 0 bases at J, leaving 0 bases unmatched. CDR3 length: 14 amino acids. The sequenced part of the CDR3 DNA is TGTGCCAGCAGTGGGGACAGGGCAAACACA. Protein product: CASSGDRANT. The whole CDR3 protein reads CASSGDRANTEVFF.

This clone is classed as large. Each gene name is a mouse one. With the read ending 4 residues before the CDR3 end, the germline J gene is used to fill in that end. The same CDR3 arises from other DNA sequences in this sample as well. This chain joins TRBV19 and TRBJ2-1; 7 bases fit TRBD2. Germline V gene data show CDR1 as FNHDT and CDR2 as SITEND (reference sequence). The V and J ends lost 1 base and 0 bases, in that order; junction bases with no gene match: 1. The CDR3 extends over 15 amino acids. Partial CDR3 DNA: TGTGCCAGCAGTATACCTGGGGGTAACTATGCT. Translated, it gives CASSIPGGNYA. The CDR3, in full, reads CASSIPGGNYAEQFF.

At least ten counts were recorded for this clone. The protein listed by TCRdb differs at residue 11 from the translated DNA, so the DNA translation is shown. Gene names refer to mouse genes. The CDR3 goes on 3 residues after the read ends, and that part is filled in from the germline J gene. This chain uses TRBV2 with TRBJ1-3, with 7 nucleotides matching TRBD1. This CDR3 comprises 14 residues. Trimming removed 0 bases from V and 8 bases from J; junction bases left unmatched: 4. CDR1 is LGHNA and CDR2 is YSYQKL in the germline V gene. The CDR3 DNA, read in part, is TGTGCCAGCAGCCAAGAAGGGCAGGGGGATACG. The encoded protein is CASSQEGQGDT. The full CDR3 reads CASSQEGQGDTLYF.

Notes on this clone: The protein listed by TCRdb differs at residue 11 from the translated DNA, so the DNA translation is shown. Gene names are the mouse ones. The read stops 3 residues short of the end of the CDR3; the missing end is completed from the germline J gene. This chain uses TRBV19 with TRBJ1-6; D may be TRBD1 (6 bases). TRBJ1-6 is an ORF, with its function uncertain. The germline V gene has CDR1 FNHDT and CDR2 SITEND (reference sequence). The CDR3 spans 14 residues. The CDR3 protein is CASSHWGGQDTLYF. Incomplete CDR3 DNA: TGTGCCAGCAGTCACTGGGGGGGGCAAGACACC.

This clone has only a few counts. TCRdb's protein does not match the DNA translation at residue 13; the protein provided is translated from the DNA. Gene names are mouse gene names. The DNA ends 3 residues before the CDR3 does, and the rest of the CDR3 is filled in from the germline J gene. The V call is TRBV13-1, the J call TRBJ1-6; TRBD1 aligns across 10 bases. TRBJ1-6 is marked as an open reading frame, function uncertain. The germline CDR1 and CDR2 sequences are NSHNY and SYGAGN. This CDR3 spans 16 amino acids. Losses at the gene ends were 1 base for V and 4 bases for J; bases not matched to a gene: 2. This CDR3 reads CASSDRGQGYNSPLYF. The sequenced CDR3 bases are TGTGCCAGCAGTGATAGGGGACAGGGGTATAATTCGCCC.

This clone is medium-sized in the sample. Mouse germline and gene names are used. The sequence runs out 4 residues before the end of the CDR3; the remainder is reconstructed from the germline J gene. The chain is built from TRBV31 and TRBJ1-2, with 10 bases identical to TRBD1. J gave up 0 bases and V 1 base, and 5 bases lay outside the gene matches. CDR1 is GKSSPN, CDR2 SITVG, per germline. This CDR3 contains 16 residues. The CDR3 loop reads CAWSPDRGDANSDYTF. The part of the CDR3 DNA that was read is TGTGCCTGGAGTCCGGACAGGGGGGATGCAAACTCC.

Comments on this clone: The TCRdb protein fails to match the DNA translation at residue 12; the protein reported here was translated from the DNA. A far larger clone is one base from this, pointing to a likely read error. The genes are named according to mouse. The read ends 3 residues early relative to the CDR3; the germline J gene fills the gap. The rearrangement joins TRBV13-2 to TRBJ1-3; 7 bases line up with TRBD1. CDR1 is NNHNN and CDR2 is SYGAGS in the germline V gene (reference sequence). The CDR3 covers 15 residues. The trim removed 5 bases at V and 2 bases at J, leaving 7 bases unmatched. The CDR3 region is CASGPLDRAGNTLYF. The CDR3 DNA, read in part, is TGTGCCAGCGGGCCCCTCGACAGGGCTGGAAATACG.

This clone appeared many times. Mouse gene names apply. This CDR3 reads CASSPLWGGDTQYF. The sequenced CDR3 bases are TGTGCCAGCAGCCCCCTCTGGGGTGGAGAC. The V call is TRBV5, the J call TRBJ2-5; a weak D match, TRBD2 (6 bases). The read halts 4 residues ahead of the CDR3 end, with the missing end drawn from the germline J gene. Germline V gene sequence: CDR1 LGHNA, CDR2 YNLKQL (reference sequence). This CDR3 region has 14 residues.

This clone is categorized as medium-sized. The gene names here belong to mouse. The read ends 4 residues before the CDR3 terminus; that terminus is restored from the germline J gene. The rearrangement uses TRBV17 and TRBJ2-1; 11 nucleotides line up with TRBD1. Germline CDR1 and CDR2: MNHDT and YYDKIL. This CDR3 is built from 14 residues. CDR3 amino acids: CASSRRDRGTEQFF. Partial CDR3 DNA: TGTGCTAGCAGTAGAAGGGACAGGGGGACT. Variable domain in full (rest from reference TRBV17 and TRBJ2-1): DTTVKQNPRYKLARVGKPVNLICSQTMNHDTMYWYQKKPNQAPKLLLFYYDKILNREADTFEKFQSSRPNNSFCSLYIGSAGLEYSAMYLCASSRRDRGTEQFFGPGTRLTVL.

Regarding this clone: Gene names and germline match the mouse. The CDR3 sequence is CASSRLGGSYEQYF. The CDR3 DNA, read in part, is TGTGCCAGCAGTCGACTGGGGGGGTCCTAT. The V gene is TRBV5, the J gene TRBJ2-7, with 11 bases matching TRBD2. The read ends 4 residues shy of where the CDR3 ends; the end is completed using the germline J gene. The CDR3 runs to 14 residues. CDR1 LGHNA and CDR2 YNLKQL come from the germline V gene (reference sequence). Germline trimming cut 6 bases from V and 1 base from J; bases unmatched to any gene: 2.

This clone was counted ten times or more. The genes and germline here are from mouse. The observed sequence ends 4 residues before the CDR3 terminus, with the missing tail filled in from the germline J gene. This rearrangement joins TRBV19 to TRBJ1-2, with 7 bases fitting TRBD1. In germline, CDR1 is FNHDT, CDR2 SITEND (reference sequence). Trimming cost V 4 bases and J 0 bases; bases outside gene matches: 3. This CDR3 is built from 14 residues. The covered CDR3 bases are TGTGCCAGCAGTCGGGACAGAACAAACTCC. Translated: CASSRDRTNS. The CDR3 as a whole reads CASSRDRTNSDYTF.

This clone was seen many times. Mouse gene names apply. The CDR3 sequence is CASSDVWGDQNTLYF. The DNA read from the CDR3 is TGTGCCAGCAGTGATGTCTGGGGGGATCAAAAC. The gene calls are TRBV13-3 and TRBJ2-4; 8 nucleotides match TRBD2. With the read ending 4 residues before the CDR3 end, the germline J gene is used to fill in that end. The V gene's germline CDR1 is NNHDY and CDR2 SYVADS. V lost 0 bases and J lost 2; bases outside the gene matches: 2. The CDR3 loop spans 15 amino acids.

This clone occurred many times. Germline and genes: mouse. From the germline J gene comes the end of the CDR3, since the read stops 4 residues before it. J is TRBJ2-1 and V is TRBV14; 9 nucleotides match TRBD1. After removal of 5 bases from V and 1 base from J, the junction contained 7 bases not matched to a gene. There are 16 residues in the CDR3. The germline gives CDR1 SGHDT, CDR2 FRDEAV. This CDR3 is CASSSPTGGNYAEQFF. The CDR3 bases that were read are TGTGCCAGCAGCTCCCCGACAGGGGGGAACTATGCT.

With regard to this clone: The germline and genes are mouse ones. The CDR3 goes on 4 residues after the read ends, and that part is filled in from the germline J gene. This chain links TRBV14 with TRBJ2-1; 12 nucleotides align to TRBD1. J lost 6 bases, V lost 5 bases, and 9 bases had no gene match. The CDR3 is 16 amino acids. CDR1 is SGHDT, CDR2 FRDEAV, per germline. CDR3 bases read: TGTGCCAGCAGCTCATCCGGGACAGGGGGCTTTGCT. The encoded protein is CASSSSGTGGFA. The CDR3 reads in full as CASSSSGTGGFAEQFF.

In its sample, this clone is medium-sized (0.01 to 0.1%). The gene symbols are mouse symbols. The read ends 4 residues before the CDR3 terminus; that terminus is restored from the germline J gene. The chain has TRBV13-2 and TRBJ2-7, with TRBD2 matching 8 bases. There are 15 residues in the CDR3. CDR1 and CDR2 (germline): NNHNN, SYGAGS (reference sequence). The V and J ends lost 2 bases and 0 bases, in that order; junction bases with no gene match: 4. The CDR3 here is CASGDWGASSYEQYF. The sequenced part of the CDR3 DNA is TGTGCCAGCGGTGACTGGGGGGCCAGCTCCTAT.

This clone is large by share. Gene names are the mouse ones. The read falls 4 residues short of the CDR3 end, and the missing part is taken from the germline J gene. The J gene is TRBJ1-4, the V gene TRBV1, with D perhaps matching TRBD1 (5 bases). Germline V gene data show CDR1 as NSQYPW and CDR2 as LRSPGD (reference sequence). The CDR3 is 14 amino acids. Trimming removed 1 base from V and 6 bases from J, with 9 bases in between. CDR3: CTCSAVRDDERLFF. Partial CDR3 DNA: TGCACCTGCAGTGCAGTCAGGGATGACGAA. Full variable domain (missing parts from reference TRBV1 and TRBJ1-4): VTLLEQNPRWRLVPRGQAVNLRCILKNSQYPWMSWYQQDLQKQLQWLFTLRSPGDKEVKSLPGADYLATRVTDTELRLQVANMSQGRTLYCTCSAVRDDERLFFGHGTKLSVL.

There are many counts of this clone. Gene names denote mouse genes. Sequencing ends 4 residues short of the CDR3 end; the germline J gene provides the rest. V and J are TRBV13-2 and TRBJ2-7, with 12 bases matching TRBD2. Germline V CDR1 and CDR2: NNHNN, SYGAGS (reference sequence). The CDR3 contains 16 residues. V dropped 3 bases and J dropped 0; count of bases not matched to a gene: 4. CDR3 bases read: TGTGCCAGCGGTGGTGGACTGGGGGGGAGCTCCTAT. It encodes CASGGGLGGSSY. The whole CDR3 region reads CASGGGLGGSSYEQYF.